Sequencing of this TCR beta chain was carried out in a study of naive and memory T cell subsets. An equimolar mix of two oligonucleotides served as the beta constant-region primer for TRBC1 and TRBC2. Nested alpha and beta constant-region primers with the SP2 primer drove four PCR rounds on ligated cDNA. Using its own MiXCR run on the UMI-ligation and nested PCR reads, TCRdb lists one record per CDR3 protein. This sample has about 100,000 distinct CDR3 sequences; roughly 15% occur once, and the top ten carry around 2.8%. Germline CDR1 reads SNHLY; CDR2 reads FYNNEI. The junction had 8 bases not matched to a gene; V was cut back by 3 bases and J by 4 bases. This CDR3 spans 16 amino acids. This clonotype was observed many times. What it binds is unknown. Study outcomes and limitations: Naive repertoires, especially CD8, held a few larger clonotypes, possibly memory cells re-expressing CD45RA.

This sequence originates from a human donor in good health. The gene calls are TRBV2 and TRBJ2-1; 8 bases fit TRBD2. Sequencing input: naive CD8+ T cells from blood. As DNA, the CDR3 is TGTGCCAGCAGTGAGATCCCTCGGGGGGGGTACAATGAGCAGTTCTTC. This sequence encodes CASSEIPRGGYNEQFF.